This T cell receptor (beta chain) was sequenced during a study of T cells in localized non-small cell lung cancer. Whole-study findings and limits: The study found T cell clonality highest in uninvolved adjacent lung, above tumor. An association was observed between higher blood T cell density and longer overall survival. Heterogeneity remains possible, as sequencing covered one tumor region only. A median approximately 59 of the top 100 tumor clones appeared in adjacent lung.

The data were produced by immunoSEQ multiplex PCR, yet TCRdb's version contains in-frame clones alone and is incomplete. Among some 2,200 clones listed, 37% were seen once. From germline, CDR1 is MDHEN and CDR2 SYDVKM. The CDR3 spans 15 residues. V lost 9 bases, J lost 0 bases, and 15 bases lay in between. The sample holds a few counts of this clone. Antigen: not known. This TCR came from a female donor over 55 with stage I lung adenocarcinoma. This chain connects TRBV28 to TRBJ2-4, with D possibly being TRBD1 (5 bases). The material was lung tumor tissue, obtained before any cancer treatment. CDR3 coding DNA: TGTGCCAGTTCAAGACAGCCACTAGCCAAAAACATTCAGTACTTC. It yields the protein CASSRQPLAKNIQYF.